The sequence of this TCR beta chain was determined in a study of blood T cells in healthy people across ages. Germline V gives CDR1 SQVTM, CDR2 ANQGSEA. V shed 0 bases, J shed 6 bases, and the junction held 11 bases outside the gene matches. CDR3 size: 16 residues. Alongside a J-beta primer mix, a sample-barcoded 5' primer served in a second PCR lasting about 7 to 11 cycles. TCRdb fed the 5' RACE reads into MiXCR, producing one record per CDR3 protein. This table holds 1.5 million to 2 million distinct CDR3 sequences, under 30% found once. This clonotype was seen only a few times. What it binds is not known. Regarding the study as a whole: The donors' CMV status was not determined, possibly confounding changes in expanded clonotypes. Across samples, TCR beta diversity tracked strongly with naive T cell percentage.

V and J are TRBV29-1 and TRBJ2-3; TRBD1 aligns across 8 bases. Source material: blood. The receptor's source is a woman between 25 and 40 years old in good health. The CDR3 region has the DNA TGCAGCGTTGAAGATCCCACAGGGGGTCGGACGGATACGCAGTATTTT. It encodes CSVEDPTGGRTDTQYF.